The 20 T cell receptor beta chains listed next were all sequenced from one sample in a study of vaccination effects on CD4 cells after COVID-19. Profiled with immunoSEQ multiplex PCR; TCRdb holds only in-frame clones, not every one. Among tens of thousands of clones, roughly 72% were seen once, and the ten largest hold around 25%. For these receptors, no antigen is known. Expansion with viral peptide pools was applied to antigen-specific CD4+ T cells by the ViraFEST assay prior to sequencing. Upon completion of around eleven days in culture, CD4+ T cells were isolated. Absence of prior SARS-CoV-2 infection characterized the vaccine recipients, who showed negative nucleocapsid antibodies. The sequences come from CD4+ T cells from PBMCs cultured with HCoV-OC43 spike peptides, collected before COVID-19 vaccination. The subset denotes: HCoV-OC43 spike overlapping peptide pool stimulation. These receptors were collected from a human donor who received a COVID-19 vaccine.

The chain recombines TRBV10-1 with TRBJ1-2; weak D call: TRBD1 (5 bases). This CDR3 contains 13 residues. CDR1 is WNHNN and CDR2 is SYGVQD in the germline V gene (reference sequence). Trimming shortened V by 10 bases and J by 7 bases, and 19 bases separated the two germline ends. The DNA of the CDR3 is TGCGCCACCAAGGACATCCCTGTGAGTGGCTACACCTTC. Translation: CATKDIPVSGYTF.

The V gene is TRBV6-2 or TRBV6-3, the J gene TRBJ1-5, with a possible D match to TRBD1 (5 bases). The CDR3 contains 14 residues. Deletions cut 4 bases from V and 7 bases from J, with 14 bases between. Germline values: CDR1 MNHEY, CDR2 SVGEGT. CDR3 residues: CASSSPSGGQPQHF. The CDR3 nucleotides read TGTGCCAGCAGTTCCCCCTCGGGGGGACAGCCCCAGCATTTT.

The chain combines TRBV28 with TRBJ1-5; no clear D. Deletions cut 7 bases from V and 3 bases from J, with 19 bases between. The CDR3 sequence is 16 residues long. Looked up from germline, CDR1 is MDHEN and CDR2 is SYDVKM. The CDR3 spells CASNGKGGRPNQPQHF. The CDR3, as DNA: TGTGCCAGCAACGGTAAAGGCGGCAGACCCAATCAGCCCCAGCATTTT.

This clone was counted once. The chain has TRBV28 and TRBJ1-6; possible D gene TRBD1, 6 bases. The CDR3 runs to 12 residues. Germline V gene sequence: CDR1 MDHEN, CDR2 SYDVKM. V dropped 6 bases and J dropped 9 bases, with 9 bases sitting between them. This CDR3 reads CASSGGGSPLHF. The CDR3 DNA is TGTGCCAGCAGCGGAGGGGGTTCACCCCTCCACTTT.

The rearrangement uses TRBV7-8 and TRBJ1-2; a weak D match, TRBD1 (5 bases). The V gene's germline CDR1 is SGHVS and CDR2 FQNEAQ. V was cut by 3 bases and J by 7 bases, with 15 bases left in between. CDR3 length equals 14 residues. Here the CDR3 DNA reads TGTGCCAGCAGCTTCGGGCAGGGACTAGGTGGCTACACCTTC. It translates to CASSFGQGLGGYTF.

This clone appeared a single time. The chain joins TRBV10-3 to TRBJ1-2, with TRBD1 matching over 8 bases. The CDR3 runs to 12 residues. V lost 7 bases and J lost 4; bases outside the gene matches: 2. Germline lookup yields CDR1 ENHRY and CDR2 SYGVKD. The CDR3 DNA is TGTGCCATCAATACAGGGGGCTATGGCTACACCTTC. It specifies CAINTGGYGYTF.

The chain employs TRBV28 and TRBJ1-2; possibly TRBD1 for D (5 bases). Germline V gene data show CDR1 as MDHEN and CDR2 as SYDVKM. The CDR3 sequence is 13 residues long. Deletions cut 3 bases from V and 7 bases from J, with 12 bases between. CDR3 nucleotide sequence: TGTGCCAGCAGTTTCGTAGGGGCGGGTGGCTACACCTTC. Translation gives CASSFVGAGGYTF.

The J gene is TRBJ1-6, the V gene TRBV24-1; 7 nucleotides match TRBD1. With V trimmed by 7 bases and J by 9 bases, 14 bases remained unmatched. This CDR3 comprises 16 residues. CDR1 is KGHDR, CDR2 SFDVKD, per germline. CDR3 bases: TGTGCCACCAGACCGGGACAGCCCCCGGACCGTTCACCCCTCCACTTT. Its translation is CATRPGQPPDRSPLHF.

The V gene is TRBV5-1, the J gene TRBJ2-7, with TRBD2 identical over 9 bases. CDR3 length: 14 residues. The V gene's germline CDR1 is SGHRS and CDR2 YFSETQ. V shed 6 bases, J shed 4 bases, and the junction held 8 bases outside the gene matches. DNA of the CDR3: TGCGCCAGCAAGATGGGACTAGCTGGATACGAGCAGTACTTC. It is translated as CASKMGLAGYEQYF.

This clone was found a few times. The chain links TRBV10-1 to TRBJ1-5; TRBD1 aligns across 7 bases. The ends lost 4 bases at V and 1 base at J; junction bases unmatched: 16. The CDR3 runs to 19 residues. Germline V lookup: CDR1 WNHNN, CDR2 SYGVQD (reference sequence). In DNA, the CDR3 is TGCGCCAGCAGTGGGAGGGGAGACAGGGCCCCTTTGAGCAATCAGCCCCAGCATTTT. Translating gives CASSGRGDRAPLSNQPQHF.

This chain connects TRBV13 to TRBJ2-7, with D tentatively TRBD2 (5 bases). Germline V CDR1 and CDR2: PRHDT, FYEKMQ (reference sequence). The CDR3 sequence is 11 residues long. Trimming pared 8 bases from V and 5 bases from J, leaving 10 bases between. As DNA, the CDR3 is TGTGCCAGCGGTTGGGAGAACGAGCAGTACTTC. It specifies CASGWENEQYF.

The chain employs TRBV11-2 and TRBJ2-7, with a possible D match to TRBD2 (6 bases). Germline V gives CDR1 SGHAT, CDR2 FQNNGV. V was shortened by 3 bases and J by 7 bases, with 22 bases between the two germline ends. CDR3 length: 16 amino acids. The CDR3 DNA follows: TGTGCCAGCAGCTTGCGTACCGGGCCGGGCGCGGGAGAGCAGTACTTC. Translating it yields CASSLRTGPGAGEQYF.

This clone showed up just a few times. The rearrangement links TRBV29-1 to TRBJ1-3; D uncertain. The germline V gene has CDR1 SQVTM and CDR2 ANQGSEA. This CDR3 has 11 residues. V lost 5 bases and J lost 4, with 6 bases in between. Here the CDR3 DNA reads TGCAGCGTTCTCAGGGGAAACACCATATATTTT. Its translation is CSVLRGNTIYF.

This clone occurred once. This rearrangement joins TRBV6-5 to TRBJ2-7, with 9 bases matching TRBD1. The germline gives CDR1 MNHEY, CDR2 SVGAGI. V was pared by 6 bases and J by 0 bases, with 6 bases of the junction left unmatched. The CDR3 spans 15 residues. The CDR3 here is CASRKGGQGSYEQYF. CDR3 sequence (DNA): TGTGCCAGCAGGAAAGGGGGACAGGGCTCCTACGAGCAGTACTTC.

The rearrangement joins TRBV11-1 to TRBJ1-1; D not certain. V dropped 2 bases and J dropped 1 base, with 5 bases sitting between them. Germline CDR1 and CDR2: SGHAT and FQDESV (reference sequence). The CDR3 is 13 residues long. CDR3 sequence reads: CASSLSPNTEAFF. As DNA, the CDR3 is TGTGCCAGCAGCTTATCACCGAACACTGAAGCTTTCTTT.

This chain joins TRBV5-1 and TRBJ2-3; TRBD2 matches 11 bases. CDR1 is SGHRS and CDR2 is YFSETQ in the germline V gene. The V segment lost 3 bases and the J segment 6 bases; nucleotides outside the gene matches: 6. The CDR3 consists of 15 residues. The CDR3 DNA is TGCGCCAGCAGCTCAACTAGCGGGAGCTACGATACGCAGTATTTT. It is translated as CASSSTSGSYDTQYF.

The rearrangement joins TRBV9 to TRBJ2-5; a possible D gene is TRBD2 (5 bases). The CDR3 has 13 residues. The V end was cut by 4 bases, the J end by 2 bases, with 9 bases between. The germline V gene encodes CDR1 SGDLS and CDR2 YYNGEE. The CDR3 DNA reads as TGTGCCAGCAGCCTGAGCGGTCAAGAGACCCAGTACTTC. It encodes CASSLSGQETQYF. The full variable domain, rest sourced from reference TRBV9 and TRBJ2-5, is DSGVTQTPKHLITATGQRVTLRCSPRSGDLSVYWYQQSLDQGLQFLIQYYNGEERAKGNILERFSAQQFPDLHSELNLSSLELGDSALYFCASSLSGQETQYFGPGTRLLVL.

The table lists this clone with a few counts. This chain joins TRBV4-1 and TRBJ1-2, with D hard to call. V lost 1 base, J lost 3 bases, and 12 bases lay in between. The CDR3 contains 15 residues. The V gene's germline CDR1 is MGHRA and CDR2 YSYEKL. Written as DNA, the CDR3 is TGCGCCAGCAGCCAAGTAGAGGGTACACACTATGGCTACACCTTC. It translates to CASSQVEGTHYGYTF.

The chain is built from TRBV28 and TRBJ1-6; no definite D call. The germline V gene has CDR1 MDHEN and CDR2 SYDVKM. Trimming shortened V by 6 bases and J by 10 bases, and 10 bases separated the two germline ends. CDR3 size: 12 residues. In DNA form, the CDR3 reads TGTGCCAGCAGCCAGCGGGCGTCACCCCTCCACTTT. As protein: CASSQRASPLHF.

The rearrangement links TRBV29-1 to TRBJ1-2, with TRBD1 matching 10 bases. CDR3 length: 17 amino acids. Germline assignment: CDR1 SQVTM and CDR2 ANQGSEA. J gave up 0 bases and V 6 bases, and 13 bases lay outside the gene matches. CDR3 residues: CSVRTGGGMATNYGYTF. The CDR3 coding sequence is TGCAGCGTGCGGACAGGGGGAGGTATGGCCACTAACTATGGCTACACCTTC. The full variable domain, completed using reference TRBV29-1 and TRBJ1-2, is SAVISQKPSRDICQRGTSLTIQCQVDSQVTMMFWYRQQPGQSLTLIATANQGSEATYESGFVIDKFPISRPNLTFSTLTVSNMSPEDSSIYLCSVRTGGGMATNYGYTFGSGTRLTVV.